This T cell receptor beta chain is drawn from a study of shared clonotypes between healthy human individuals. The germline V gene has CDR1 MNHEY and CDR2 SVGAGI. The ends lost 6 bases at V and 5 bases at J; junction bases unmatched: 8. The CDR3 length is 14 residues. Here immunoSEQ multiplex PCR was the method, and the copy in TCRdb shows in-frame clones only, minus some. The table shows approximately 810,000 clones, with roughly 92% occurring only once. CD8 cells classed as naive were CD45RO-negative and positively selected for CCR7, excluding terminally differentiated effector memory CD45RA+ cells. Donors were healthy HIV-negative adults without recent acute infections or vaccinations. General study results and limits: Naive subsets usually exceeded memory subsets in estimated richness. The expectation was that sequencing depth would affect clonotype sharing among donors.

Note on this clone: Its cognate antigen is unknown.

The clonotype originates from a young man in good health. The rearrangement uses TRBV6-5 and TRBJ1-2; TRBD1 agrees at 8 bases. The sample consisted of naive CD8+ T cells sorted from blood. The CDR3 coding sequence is TGTGCCAGCAGAACCACAGGGGGAGGATATGGCTACACCTTC. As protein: CASRTTGGGYGYTF.